These T cell receptor beta chains were read from a single sample in a study of identical twins. MiXCR, run by TCRdb on the 5' RACE reads, gives a single entry per CDR3 protein. The sample includes 1.5 million to 2 million distinct CDR3 sequences, less than 35% of them seen just once. Sequencing used cord blood. These receptors were obtained from a newborn girl in good health. CDR3s include the opening cysteine and the closing phenylalanine or tryptophan. D genes are given only for firm matches. Part of the rows lack a size; the others show once, few, many or a class for expanded clones.

TGCAGTGCTAGAGAAGGACAGGGCCGGAACATTCAGTACTTC	CSAREGQGRNIQYF	TRBV20-1	TRBJ2-4	TRBD1	few
TGTGCCAGCAGTTTAGTTAGGGGCACAGGGGAGGGTTACGAGCAGTACTTC	CASSLVRGTGEGYEQYF	TRBV28	TRBJ2-7	-	-
TGTGCCAGCATCAAAAACGACGAGCAGTACTTC	CASIKNDEQYF	TRBV6-6	TRBJ2-7	-	-
TGTGCCAGCAGTGCTAACAGGGGGCTTTTCCACAATGAGCAGTTCTTC	CASSANRGLFHNEQFF	TRBV6-2/TRBV6-3	TRBJ2-1	TRBD1	-
TGTGCCTCCAGCGGGAGTGTAATTGAGCAGTTCTTC	CASSGSVIEQFF	TRBV24-1	TRBJ2-1	TRBD2	-
TGTGCCAGCAGTTCTCGGATTAACACCGGGGAGCTGTTTTTT	CASSSRINTGELFF	TRBV6-6	TRBJ2-2	-	-
TGTGCCAGCAGTTTCGGCAACACAGATACGCAGTATTTT	CASSFGNTDTQYF	TRBV12-3/TRBV12-4	TRBJ2-3	-	many
TGTGCCTCCACCAGGGGGCGGGCAACTGAAGCTTTCTTT	CASTRGRATEAFF	TRBV12-3/TRBV12-4	TRBJ1-1	TRBD1	few
TGTGCCATCGGTGACGGGATCGGCAATCAGCCCCAGCATTTT	CAIGDGIGNQPQHF	TRBV10-3	TRBJ1-5	-	-
TGTGCCAGCAGGCTTGACGACTACGAGCAGTACTTC	CASRLDDYEQYF	TRBV28	TRBJ2-7	-	few
TGCAGCGTTGGGGGCTTCCGGGACGAGCAGTACTTC	CSVGGFRDEQYF	TRBV29-1	TRBJ2-7	-	few
TGTGCCAGCAGCTTCGCCGGGACTCGCCTTTATGGCTACACCTTC	CASSFAGTRLYGYTF	TRBV7-9	TRBJ1-2	-	few
TGTGCCAGCAGTAGTTGGTGGACAGGGGAGCCTGAAGCTTTCTTT	CASSSWWTGEPEAFF	TRBV27	TRBJ1-1	TRBD1	-
TGTGCCAGCAGCGGACTAGCGGGAGCCCAGCACTCCTACAATGAGCAGTTCTTC	CASSGLAGAQHSYNEQFF	TRBV9	TRBJ2-1	TRBD2	few
TGCAGCGTTGCTTTAAACTATGGCTACACCTTC	CSVALNYGYTF	TRBV29-1	TRBJ1-2	-	-
TGTGCCGGCAGCCAAGGAGGACTAGCGGGAGGTGTGGGGCATGAGCAGTTCTTC	CAGSQGGLAGGVGHEQFF	TRBV3-1	TRBJ2-1	TRBD2	-
TGCAGCGTCCGGGACAGCCCCTACGATGAGCAGTTCTTC	CSVRDSPYDEQFF	TRBV29-1	TRBJ2-1	TRBD1	-
TGCAGTGCCGCCGGGTCCTATAGCTCCTACGAGCAGTACTTC	CSAAGSYSSYEQYF	TRBV20-1	TRBJ2-7	-	few
TGCGCCAGCAGTCCGGTGCTCACAGATACGCAGTATTTT	CASSPVLTDTQYF	TRBV10-1	TRBJ2-3	-	-
TGTGCTAGCAGCTTACGACTTTCGAGCACCGGGGAGCTGTTTTTT	CASSLRLSSTGELFF	TRBV7-7	TRBJ2-2	-	-
TGCAGTGCTAGGCCCCTCCCTAGCGTCAGCTCCTACGAGCAGTACTTC	CSARPLPSVSSYEQYF	TRBV20-1	TRBJ2-7	-	few
TGTGCCAGCAGTTACTCGCCCACCGGGACTAGTCTAAACTACGAGCAGTACTTC	CASSYSPTGTSLNYEQYF	TRBV6-2/TRBV6-3	TRBJ2-7	TRBD2	-
TGCAGTGCCGTACAGGGGGGGTATGAGCAGTTCTTC	CSAVQGGYEQFF	TRBV20-1	TRBJ2-1	-	-
TGCGCCAGCAGCTTGGCCCCGTCGGTCGATACAGTTTTCTACGAGCAGTACTTC	CASSLAPSVDTVFYEQYF	TRBV5-1	TRBJ2-7	-	few
TGTGCCAGCAGCCAAGGCATGGGAATGGAGAATTCACCCCTCCACTTT	CASSQGMGMENSPLHF	TRBV4-2	TRBJ1-6	-	few
TGTGCCAGCATAGGTACGGGGGTTCGCTCCTACGAGCAGTACTTC	CASIGTGVRSYEQYF	TRBV28	TRBJ2-7	-	-
TGCGCCAGCAGCCCCCGGGACTATAATGAAAAACTGTTTTTT	CASSPRDYNEKLFF	TRBV5-1	TRBJ1-4	-	-
TGCGCCAGCAGCTTGGATTTGGGGCAGGTGAACACTGAAGCTTTCTTT	CASSLDLGQVNTEAFF	TRBV5-1	TRBJ1-1	-	few
TGTGCCAGCAGTCACGGACTAGCGGGAGGGTTAGAGACCCAGTACTTC	CASSHGLAGGLETQYF	TRBV6-6	TRBJ2-5	TRBD2	-
TGTGCCAGCACGGGAAATGGCTGTGGCTACACCTTC	CASTGNGCGYTF	TRBV2	TRBJ1-2	-	-
TGTGCCAGCAGTCCTGGACTAGCGGGAGACCACGAGCAGTACTTC	CASSPGLAGDHEQYF	TRBV6-5	TRBJ2-7	TRBD2	many
TGCGCCAGCAGCTTGTCCGGGACAGGGGCGCCCGAGCAGTACTTC	CASSLSGTGAPEQYF	TRBV5-1	TRBJ2-7	TRBD1	few
TGTGCCAGCAGTTTAAGGAAACTAGCGGGTGGTACGCAGTATTTT	CASSLRKLAGGTQYF	TRBV12-3/TRBV12-4	TRBJ2-3	TRBD2	-
TGTGCCAGCATTAGCCAGCGGGGCCCCCGTACGCAGTATTTT	CASISQRGPRTQYF	TRBV27	TRBJ2-3	TRBD2	few
TGCAGTGCTAGGGGACAGGGGAATTCACCCCTCCACTTT	CSARGQGNSPLHF	TRBV20-1	TRBJ1-6	TRBD1	many
TGCGCCAGCGCCCCCCGGGGGCAGGGTGAGCAGTTCTTC	CASAPRGQGEQFF	TRBV4-1	TRBJ2-1	-	few
TGTGCCAGCAGCCACATCAGAGGGGGGAAAGAGACCCAGTTCTTC	CASSHIRGGKETQFF	TRBV3-1	TRBJ2-1	-	-
TGTGCCAGCAGCGTAGGGGGCGGGGGGGCCGTCGAGCAGTACTTC	CASSVGGGGAVEQYF	TRBV9	TRBJ2-7	TRBD2	-
TGTGCCATCAGTGAGAGAGGACAGGGGGCTGGCAATTCACCCCTCCACTTT	CAISERGQGAGNSPLHF	TRBV10-3	TRBJ1-6	TRBD1	-
TGCAGTCCTATAGGGGGGACAGGGGGCAATGAGCAGTTCTTC	CSPIGGTGGNEQFF	TRBV20-1	TRBJ2-1	TRBD1	-
TGTGCCAGCAGTTATTTGCCGGACAGACCTACCTATGGCTACACCTTC	CASSYLPDRPTYGYTF	TRBV28	TRBJ1-2	-	-
TGTGCCAGCAGTTTTGGCTCAGGACAGGGCCAAGCTTTCTTT	CASSFGSGQGQAFF	TRBV28	TRBJ1-1	TRBD1	few
TGTGCCAGCAGCTTATCGGCTAGCGGGAGGTTTCCGAACACCGGGGAGCTGTTTTTT	CASSLSASGRFPNTGELFF	TRBV11-2	TRBJ2-2	TRBD2	-
TGTGCCAGCAGCCTCCGGCCTACCCTTAACTATGGCTACACCTTC	CASSLRPTLNYGYTF	TRBV3-1	TRBJ1-2	-	-
TGTGCCAGCAGCTTAGCGCCCGCTAGCGGGAACGACAATGAGCAGTTCTTC	CASSLAPASGNDNEQFF	TRBV7-2	TRBJ2-1	TRBD2	-
TGTGCCTGGAGTGTTGGACTCTACGAGCAGTACTTC	CAWSVGLYEQYF	TRBV30	TRBJ2-7	-	-
TGCAGTGCTCTCAAGGGGACTAGCACAGATACGCAGTATTTT	CSALKGTSTDTQYF	TRBV20-1	TRBJ2-3	-	-
TGCAGTGCTACCGGGACTAGCAGAATCAATGAGCAGTTCTTC	CSATGTSRINEQFF	TRBV20-1	TRBJ2-1	TRBD2	-